These 9 T cell receptor beta chains were all obtained from the same sample, sequenced in a study of identical twins. TCRdb reprocessed the 5' RACE reads via MiXCR and lists one record per CDR3 protein. The sample gives approximately 220,000 distinct CDR3 sequences, over 8% of which show up once; roughly 5% is in the top ten. Sequencing was performed on memory (CD45RO+) T cells sorted from blood. The receptors stem from a woman aged 18-29 years in good health.

The genes are TRBV11-2 and TRBJ2-3; 7 bases line up with TRBD2. The CDR3 covers 14 residues. V lost 0 bases, J lost 14 bases, and 11 bases stayed unmatched. CDR1 and CDR2 (germline): SGHAT, FQNNGV. In DNA form, the CDR3 reads TGTGCCAGCAGCTTAGATCGGGCCGGGACTAATCTGTATTTT. Translation: CASSLDRAGTNLYF.

This clonotype has only a few counts. The J gene is TRBJ1-3, the V gene TRBV3-1; D perhaps matches TRBD1 (5 bases). The CDR3 length is 14 residues. The germline V gene encodes CDR1 LGHDT and CDR2 YNNKEL (reference sequence). V was shortened by 4 bases and J by 7 bases, with 14 bases between the two germline ends. The CDR3 loop is CASSPSGGGNTIYF. The DNA of the CDR3 is TGTGCCAGCAGCCCCTCCGGGGGGGGGAACACCATATATTTT.

This clonotype was observed many times. An end of the junction does not agree with germline; a read error may underlie this. The chain carries TRBV7-2 and TRBJ2-7; unclear D gene. CDR3 size: 11 residues. Germline values: CDR1 SGHTA, CDR2 FQGNSA. The CDR3 loop is CASSLVYEQYF. CDR3 DNA sequence: TGTGCCAGCAGTTTAGTGTACGAGCAGTACTTC.

The genes are TRBV4-2 and TRBJ2-3; TRBD2 matches 12 bases. The germline gives CDR1 LGHNA, CDR2 YNFKEQ. J gave up 2 bases and V 2 bases, and 5 bases lay outside the gene matches. The CDR3 totals 17 residues. CDR3 in DNA: TGTGCCAGCAGCCAAACTCCTAGCGGGGGGGTCACAGATACGCAGTATTTT. Translation gives CASSQTPSGGVTDTQYF.

This clonotype was picked up a small number of times. This rearrangement joins TRBV6-2 or TRBV6-3 to TRBJ2-1; 11 nucleotides align to TRBD1. CDR1 is MNHEY, CDR2 SVGEGT, per germline. The CDR3 is 15 residues long. The junction had 3 bases not matched to a gene; V was cut back by 2 bases and J by 6 bases. DNA of the CDR3: TGTGCCAGCAGTTACGAAGGGACAGGGGGCAATGAGCAGTTCTTC. Translated: CASSYEGTGGNEQFF.

The table lists this clonotype with a few counts. The rearrangement joins TRBV12-3 or TRBV12-4 to TRBJ1-2; D is uncertain. The CDR3 contains 13 residues. V lost 3 bases and J lost 8, with 13 bases in between. The CDR3, as DNA: TGTGCCAGCAGTTTGAGTTACGGCGCCGGCTACACCTTC. Its translation: CASSLSYGAGYTF.

Many counts were recorded for this clonotype. This rearrangement joins TRBV10-3 to TRBJ2-1, with 8 bases identical to TRBD2. This CDR3 has 16 residues. Germline CDR1 and CDR2: ENHRY and SYGVKD. V shed 7 bases and J 2 bases; nucleotides not matched to a gene: 10. The CDR3 protein is CAIKESQAGAYNEQFF. The CDR3 DNA follows: TGTGCCATCAAGGAGTCGCAAGCGGGGGCCTACAATGAGCAGTTCTTC.

The sample holds one count of this clonotype. The CDR3 is CASRREFGNTIYF. The CDR3 DNA follows: TGCGCCAGCAGACGGGAATTTGGAAACACCATATATTTT. The chain has TRBV10-1 and TRBJ1-3, with no clear D. V dropped 6 bases and J dropped 3 bases, with 9 bases sitting between them. The germline V gene encodes CDR1 WNHNN and CDR2 SYGVQD (reference sequence). There are 13 residues in the CDR3.

This clonotype was counted between two and nine times. The chain links TRBV13 to TRBJ2-1; D is uncertain. The CDR3 is 12 residues long. Germline CDR1 and CDR2: PRHDT and FYEKMQ (reference sequence). Trimming removed 6 bases from V and 8 bases from J, with 11 bases in between. CDR3 sequence: CASRTGPDEQFF. In DNA, the CDR3 is TGTGCCAGCAGAACCGGCCCCGATGAGCAGTTCTTC.